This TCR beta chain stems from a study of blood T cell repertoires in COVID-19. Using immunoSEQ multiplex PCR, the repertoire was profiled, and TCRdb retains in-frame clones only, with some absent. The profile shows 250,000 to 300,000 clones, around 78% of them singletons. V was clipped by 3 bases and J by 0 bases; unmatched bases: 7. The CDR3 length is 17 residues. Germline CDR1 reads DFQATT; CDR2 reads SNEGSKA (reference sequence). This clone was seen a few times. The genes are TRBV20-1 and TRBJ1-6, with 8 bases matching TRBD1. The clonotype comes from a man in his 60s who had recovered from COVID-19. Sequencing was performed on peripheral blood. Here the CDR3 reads CSASRQGPRSYNSPLHF. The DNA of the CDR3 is TGCAGTGCTAGTAGACAGGGGCCCCGCTCCTATAATTCACCCCTCCACTTT.